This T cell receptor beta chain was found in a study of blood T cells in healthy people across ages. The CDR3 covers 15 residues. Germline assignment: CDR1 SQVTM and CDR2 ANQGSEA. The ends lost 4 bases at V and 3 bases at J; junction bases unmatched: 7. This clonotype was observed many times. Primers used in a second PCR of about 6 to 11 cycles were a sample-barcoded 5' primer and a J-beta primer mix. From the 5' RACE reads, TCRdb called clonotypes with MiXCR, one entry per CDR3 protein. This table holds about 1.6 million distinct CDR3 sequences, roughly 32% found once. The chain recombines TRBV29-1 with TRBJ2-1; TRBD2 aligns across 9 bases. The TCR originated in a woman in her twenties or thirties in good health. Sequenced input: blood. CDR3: CSVGGGRANYNEQFF. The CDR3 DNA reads TGCAGCGTTGGCGGCGGGAGGGCCAACTACAATGAGCAGTTCTTC.